This TCR beta chain derives from a study of T cell clonality in common variable immunodeficiency. Notes on the study in general: Authors noted CVID clonality's cause needs subpopulation repertoire sequencing. Compared with controls, CVID subjects had fewer shared TCRbeta clones.

The germline gives CDR1 MNHEY, CDR2 SVGEGT. Trimming stripped 5 bases from V and 3 bases from J, with 16 bases between. CDR3 length: 15 amino acids. This clone occurred many times. The antigen is undetermined. The read falls 3 residues short of the CDR3 end, and the missing part is taken from the germline J gene. Control and CVID samples contributed equal amounts of genomic DNA. Using immunoSEQ multiplex PCR, the repertoire was profiled, and TCRdb retains in-frame clones only, with some absent. This sample comprises around 40,000 clones, none seen once only. The sequence was obtained from a person aged 18-70 years in good health. V gene TRBV6-2 or TRBV6-3 combines with J gene TRBJ1-1, with D maybe TRBD1 (5 bases). Material: peripheral blood mononuclear cells. CDR3 bases read: TGTGCCAGCAGTCTCTTAGGGGCGGGGGACACTGAA. Amino acids: CASSLLGAGDTE. In full, the CDR3 is CASSLLGAGDTEAFF.